The 21 T cell receptor beta chains listed next were all sequenced from one sample in a study of T cells expressing NK-cell markers (dated by TCRdb to about 2020). Libraries were constructed by 5' RACE. Sequencing used an Illumina HiSeq 2000. Through TCRdb reprocessing, the reads give one entry per CDR3 protein sequence; DNA is omitted. The sample has about 260,000 distinct CDR3 sequences on record. Jointly, the top ten make up approximately 0.41% of the sample. Sequencing was performed on blood T cells: a sorted CD56 or NKG2C T cell subset, CD4+ or CD8+ T cells, or bulk PBMC T cells (not recorded which). These receptors came from a man between 18 and 29 years old in good health. Donor details come from another sample of the same person, matched by shared clones.

The V call is TRBV5-6, the J call TRBJ2-7; the TCRdb D gene call, TRBD1, has no DNA to confirm it. Germline V gives CDR1 SGHDT, CDR2 YYEEEE. CDR3 length: 15 residues. The CDR3 sequence: CASSWMTGTAYEQYF.

The chain has TRBV20-1 and TRBJ1-5. This CDR3 has 15 residues. Looked up from germline, CDR1 is DFQATT and CDR2 is SNEGSKA (reference sequence). CDR3 protein: CSAGPQQDSNQPQHF.

The genes are TRBV12-3 or TRBV12-4 and TRBJ2-5. This CDR3 has 15 amino acids. The CDR3 sequence: CASSLADRGKETQYF.

The V call is TRBV4-3, the J call TRBJ1-5. Germline V gene sequence: CDR1 LGHNA, CDR2 YSLEER. This CDR3 is 14 amino acids long. The CDR3 loop reads CASSQESSNQPQHF.

V and J are TRBV30 and TRBJ1-1. The CDR3 extends over 12 amino acids. The V gene's germline CDR1 is GTSNPN and CDR2 SVGIG (reference sequence). The CDR3 loop is CAWGNMNTEAFF.

The V gene is TRBV5-5, the J gene TRBJ2-2. Germline CDR1 SGHKS, CDR2 YYEKEE (reference sequence). The CDR3 has 15 residues. CDR3 sequence: CASSLTVGNTGELFF.

The chain employs TRBV20-1 and TRBJ2-3; TCRdb gives TRBD1 as the D gene, but with no DNA this cannot be confirmed. The V gene's germline CDR1 is DFQATT and CDR2 SNEGSKA (reference sequence). The CDR3 is 13 amino acids. The CDR3 protein is CSAGRGWTDTQYF.

The chain uses TRBV6-2 or TRBV6-3 and TRBJ2-3; no DNA is available, so the TRBD2 call from TCRdb remains unchecked. This CDR3 has 18 amino acids. The germline gives CDR1 MNHEY, CDR2 SVGEGT. The CDR3 sequence is CASSYTLGLALIADTQYF.

The chain uses TRBV20-1 and TRBJ1-1; the TCRdb call, TRBD1, lacks DNA for checking. CDR3 length equals 13 residues. Per the germline V gene, CDR1 is DFQATT and CDR2 is SNEGSKA (reference sequence). The CDR3 sequence: CRAGTALNTEAFF.

CDR3 loop: CSAFLAGGNNEQFF. The chain has TRBV20-1 and TRBJ2-1; TCRdb indicates TRBD2, and absent DNA this call remains unverified. The CDR3 length is 14 residues. CDR1 and CDR2 (germline): DFQATT, SNEGSKA (reference sequence).

The chain employs TRBV29-1 and TRBJ2-7; without DNA, the TCRdb call of TRBD2 cannot be checked. Per the germline V gene, CDR1 is SQVTM and CDR2 is ANQGSEA. This CDR3 comprises 12 residues. CDR3 in amino acids: CSVVEAEYEQYF.

This chain uses TRBV18 with TRBJ2-7; TCRdb calls TRBD2, which cannot be checked without DNA. Germline assignment: CDR1 KGHSH and CDR2 LQKENI. The CDR3 runs to 15 residues. The CDR3 here is CASSPRQAGVHEQYF.

The J gene is TRBJ2-7, the V gene TRBV5-1; the TRBD1 assignment by TCRdb is unverifiable without DNA. The germline V gene has CDR1 SGHRS and CDR2 YFSETQ. The CDR3 extends over 15 amino acids. CDR3 sequence: CASSLGGTDAYEQYF.

The chain recombines TRBV5-1 with TRBJ2-7; TCRdb's D gene call, TRBD2, goes unchecked for lack of DNA. The V gene's germline CDR1 is SGHRS and CDR2 YFSETQ. This CDR3 region has 14 residues. The CDR3 loop is CASSRGQRPYEQYF.

The V call is TRBV20-1, the J call TRBJ2-1; as DNA is missing, the TRBD2 call by TCRdb cannot be tested. This CDR3 has 14 amino acids. Per the germline V gene, CDR1 is DFQATT and CDR2 is SNEGSKA (reference sequence). The CDR3 region is CSALLGGRGNEQFF.

The chain has TRBV7-2 and TRBJ1-6. The germline V gene encodes CDR1 SGHTA and CDR2 FQGNSA. The CDR3 runs to 17 residues. CDR3 in amino acids: CASSLVPVAGHNSPLHF.

The CDR3 sequence: CASSFSGLAGYTGELFF. This chain uses TRBV27 with TRBJ2-2; the TCRdb call, TRBD2, lacks DNA for checking. CDR1 MNHEY and CDR2 SMNVEV come from the germline V gene (reference sequence). The CDR3 has 17 amino acids.

This sequence joins TRBV10-3 and TRBJ2-1; TCRdb's assignment of TRBD1 cannot be checked, as there is no DNA. CDR1 and CDR2 from the germline V gene are ENHRY and SYGVKD. The CDR3 spans 14 residues. The CDR3 sequence is CAISERTGYNEQFF.

The chain has TRBV5-5 and TRBJ1-2. The germline V gene has CDR1 SGHKS and CDR2 YYEKEE (reference sequence). The CDR3 length is 14 residues. CDR3 residues: CASSLSRGDYGYTF.

The chain joins TRBV23-1 to TRBJ2-5. TRBV23-1 is designated an ORF whose function remains uncertain. The CDR3 extends over 12 amino acids. Here the CDR3 reads CASSQSEETQYF.

V gene TRBV15 combines with J gene TRBJ1-6. The CDR3 is 14 amino acids. Germline-derived CDR1 and CDR2 are LNHNV and YYDKDF (reference sequence). CDR3 sequence: CATSRDGPTTPPHF.